Ten or more counts support the clone carrying this T cell receptor beta chain. The antigen is unknown. The data belong to a study of CD8 T cells in ankylosing spondylitis. Study-wide results and limits: Apparently characteristic of ankylosing spondylitis blood was a TCR beta motif (roughly eight highly homologous variants). Matched ankylosing spondylitis synovial fluid reportedly contained a significantly enriched population of disease-linked clones.

The CDR3 consists of 14 residues. The germline V gene has CDR1 SGHAT and CDR2 FQNNGV. V was clipped by 3 bases and J by 2 bases, with 10 bases between them. Molecular-barcoded quantitative 5'-RACE produced these TCR beta libraries. Via MiXCR, TCRdb re-called the 5' RACE reads, giving one row per CDR3 protein. The sample has about 240,000 distinct CDR3 sequences, about 11% seen once. The sample was blood, either unsorted or a sorted T cell fraction (not recorded which). V usage is TRBV11-2 and J usage is TRBJ2-5; no clear D. This clonotype originated in a male donor with ankylosing spondylitis or in good health (not recorded which). The CDR3 loop is CASSLRINQETQYF. CDR3 in DNA: TGTGCCAGCAGCTTGAGGATCAATCAAGAGACCCAGTACTTC. Together with reference TRBV11-2 and TRBJ2-5, the CDR3 gives the full variable domain: EAGVAQSPRYKIIEKRQSVAFWCNPISGHATLYWYQQILGQGPKLLIQFQNNGVVDDSQLPKDRFSAERLKGVDSTLKIQPAKLEDSAVYLCASSLRINQETQYFGPGTRLLVL.